Each of the 13 T cell receptor beta chains below was sequenced from the same sample in a study of blood T cell repertoires in COVID-19. The assay was immunoSEQ multiplex PCR, and TCRdb's table has in-frame clones only and misses some. The table includes 250,000 to 350,000 clones, 87% detected once. The sequencing input was peripheral blood. The origin of the receptors is a woman aged 50 to 65 who had recovered from COVID-19.

The chain recombines TRBV6-2 or TRBV6-3 with TRBJ1-5; 9 positions agree with TRBD1. This CDR3 spans 15 amino acids. With V trimmed by 3 bases and J by 2 bases, 2 bases remained unmatched. Germline CDR1 MNHEY, CDR2 SVGEGT. The CDR3 here is CASSYWTGGNQPQHF. The CDR3 nucleotides are TGTGCCAGCAGTTATTGGACAGGGGGCAATCAGCCCCAGCATTTT.

The gene calls are TRBV3-1 (or the pseudogene TRBV3-2) and TRBJ1-6; no clear D. This CDR3 has 14 residues. Germline V gene sequence: CDR1 LGHDT, CDR2 YNNKEL (reference sequence). The V end lost 0 bases, the J end lost 8 bases, and 8 bases lay between the germline ends. CDR3 region: CASSQEMADSPLHF. CDR3 DNA: TGTGCCAGCAGCCAAGAAATGGCGGATTCACCCCTCCACTTT.

V is TRBV18 and J is TRBJ2-3; D is uncertain. Germline CDR1 reads KGHSH; CDR2 reads LQKENI. The V end lost 4 bases, the J end lost 0 bases, and 11 bases lay between the germline ends. This CDR3 contains 15 residues. This CDR3 reads CASSLFTVSTDTQYF. CDR3 in DNA: TGTGCCAGCTCACTATTTACGGTGAGCACAGATACGCAGTATTTT.

This clone was found once. In the same sample, other DNA sequences code for this CDR3. The genes are TRBV30 and TRBJ1-1; possible D gene TRBD1, 6 bases. This CDR3 has 13 amino acids. CDR1 GTSNPN and CDR2 SVGIG come from the germline V gene (reference sequence). V shed 0 bases and J shed 4 bases, with 9 bases lying between them. The CDR3: CAWSVGGGTEAFF. The CDR3 bases are TGTGCCTGGAGTGTAGGGGGGGGCACTGAAGCTTTCTTT.

This clone was recorded once. The chain carries TRBV5-8 and TRBJ1-2; the D is unclear. Between the trimmed V and J ends, which lost 2 bases and 5 bases, there was a span of 7 bases. CDR3 size: 12 residues. CDR1 SGHTS and CDR2 YDEGEE come from the germline V gene. This chain's CDR3 is CASSLAGYGYTF. CDR3 nucleotides: TGTGCCAGCAGCTTAGCCGGTTATGGCTACACCTTC.

V and J are TRBV10-3 and TRBJ1-2, with TRBD1 identical over 9 bases. This CDR3 comprises 11 residues. Unmatched junction bases numbered 4, after V lost 9 bases and J lost 8 bases. In germline, CDR1 is ENHRY, CDR2 SYGVKD. The CDR3 DNA sequence: TGTGCCATTAGACAGGGGGAAGGCTACACCTTC. Translating it yields CAIRQGEGYTF.

The chain joins TRBV4-3 to TRBJ2-1, with no clear D. Germline V gives CDR1 LGHNA, CDR2 YSLEER. V lost 0 bases and J lost 6, with 12 bases in between. The CDR3 has 15 amino acids. CDR3 amino acids: CASSQDWANPNEQFF. As DNA, the CDR3 is TGCGCCAGCAGCCAAGACTGGGCGAATCCCAATGAGCAGTTCTTC.

The chain has TRBV19 and TRBJ2-6; D unresolved. Germline V gene data show CDR1 as LNHDA and CDR2 as SQIVND (reference sequence). The CDR3 has 13 amino acids. The ends were cut back, 8 bases at V and 2 bases at J, with 7 bases in the middle. The CDR3 loop is CASGETGANVLTF. The CDR3 DNA sequence: TGTGCCAGTGGAGAGACTGGGGCCAACGTCCTGACTTTC. Based on the CDR3 plus reference TRBV19 and TRBJ2-6, the full variable domain is DGGITQSPKYLFRKEGQNVTLSCEQNLNHDAMYWYRQDPGQGLRLIYYSQIVNDFQKGDIAEGYSVSREKKESFPLTVTSAQKNPTAFYLCASGETGANVLTFGAGSRLTVL.

J is TRBJ1-2 and V is TRBV6-1, with D perhaps TRBD1 (6 bases). The germline V gene encodes CDR1 MNHNS and CDR2 SASEGT. Trimming shortened V by 2 bases and J by 2 bases, and 12 bases separated the two germline ends. There are 15 residues in the CDR3. The CDR3 sequence: CASSEYFTGNYGYTF. The CDR3 region has the DNA TGTGCCAGCAGTGAATATTTTACAGGGAACTATGGCTACACCTTC.

This chain uses TRBV2 with TRBJ2-5, with 7 bases that match TRBD1. With 6 bases clipped from V and 5 bases from J, the junction kept 12 bases outside the gene matches. Germline CDR1 is SNHLY and CDR2 is FYNNEI. The CDR3 is 15 residues long. The CDR3 DNA sequence: TGTGCCAGCAGGGTACAGGGGCGGCTTTGGGAGACCCAGTACTTC. This encodes CASRVQGRLWETQYF.

J is TRBJ2-7 and V is TRBV6-2 or TRBV6-3; the D gene is possibly TRBD1 (5 bases). V gave up 3 bases and J gave up 3 bases, with 15 bases separating them. CDR1 and CDR2 from the germline V gene are MNHEY and SVGEGT. The CDR3 is 15 residues long. CDR3 region: CASSYDRRSIYEQYF. The CDR3 region has the DNA TGTGCCAGCAGTTATGACAGACGTTCTATCTACGAGCAGTACTTC.

The CDR3 region has the DNA TGTGCCTGGAGTGGAGACAGGGTACTGGGCCTGACGACTAATGAAAAACTGTTTTTT. Translation gives CAWSGDRVLGLTTNEKLFF. The V call is TRBV30, the J call TRBJ1-4; 7 bases align to TRBD1. The CDR3 spans 19 residues. CDR1 GTSNPN and CDR2 SVGIG come from the germline V gene (reference sequence). The J segment lost 2 bases and the V segment lost 1 base, leaving 16 bases of the junction unmatched.

The chain joins TRBV3-1 (or the pseudogene TRBV3-2) to TRBJ1-1; weak D call: TRBD1 (5 bases). CDR3 length: 13 residues. CDR1 LGHDT and CDR2 YNNKEL come from the germline V gene (reference sequence). The germline V and J ends were trimmed by 5 bases and 9 bases, with 16 bases remaining between them. The CDR3 DNA follows: TGTGCCAGCAGCTCTCAGGGCCTCCCCCAAGCTTTCTTT. The encoded protein is CASSSQGLPQAFF.